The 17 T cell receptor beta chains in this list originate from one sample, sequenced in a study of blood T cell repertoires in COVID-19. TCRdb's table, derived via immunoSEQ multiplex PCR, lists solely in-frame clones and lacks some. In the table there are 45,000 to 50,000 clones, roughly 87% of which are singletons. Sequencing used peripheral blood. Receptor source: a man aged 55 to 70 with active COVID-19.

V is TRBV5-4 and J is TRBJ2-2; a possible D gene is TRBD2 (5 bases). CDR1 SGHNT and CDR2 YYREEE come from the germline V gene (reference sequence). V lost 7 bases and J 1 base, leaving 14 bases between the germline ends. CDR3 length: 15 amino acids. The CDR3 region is CASAQKTKNTGELFF. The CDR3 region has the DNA TGTGCCAGCGCCCAAAAGACTAAGAACACCGGGGAGCTGTTTTTT.

In nucleotides, the CDR3 is TGTGCCAGCAGCTTAGGCCGACTAGCTTTGTCCGGGGAGCTGTTTTTT. This translates into CASSLGRLALSGELFF. The chain recombines TRBV11-2 with TRBJ2-2, with 7 bases lining up with TRBD2. With 1 base clipped from V and 6 bases from J, the junction kept 8 bases outside the gene matches. The germline gives CDR1 SGHAT, CDR2 FQNNGV. The CDR3 extends over 16 amino acids.

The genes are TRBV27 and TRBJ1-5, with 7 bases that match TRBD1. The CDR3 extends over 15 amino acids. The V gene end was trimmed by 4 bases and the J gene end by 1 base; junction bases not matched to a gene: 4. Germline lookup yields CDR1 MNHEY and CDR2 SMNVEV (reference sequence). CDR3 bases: TGTGCCAGCAGTTCCTCGACAGGGAGCAATCAGCCCCAGCATTTT. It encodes CASSSSTGSNQPQHF.

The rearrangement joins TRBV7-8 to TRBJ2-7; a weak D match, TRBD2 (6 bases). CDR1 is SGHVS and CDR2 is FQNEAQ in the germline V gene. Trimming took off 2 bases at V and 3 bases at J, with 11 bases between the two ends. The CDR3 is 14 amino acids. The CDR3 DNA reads TGTGCCAGCAGCTTACAAGTGGAGGGCTACGAGCAGTACTTC. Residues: CASSLQVEGYEQYF. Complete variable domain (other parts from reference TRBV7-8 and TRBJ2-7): GAGVSQSPRYKVAKRGQDVALRCDPISGHVSLFWYQQALGQGPEFLTYFQNEAQLDKSGLPSDRFFAERPEGSVSTLKIQRTQQEDSAVYLCASSLQVEGYEQYFGPGTRLTVT.

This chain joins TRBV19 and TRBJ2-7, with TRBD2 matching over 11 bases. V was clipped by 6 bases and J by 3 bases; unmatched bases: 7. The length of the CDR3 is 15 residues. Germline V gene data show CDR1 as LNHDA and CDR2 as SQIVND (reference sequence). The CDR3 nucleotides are TGTGCCAGTAGCCTTCTAGCGGGGGGAATCTACGAGCAGTACTTC. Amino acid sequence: CASSLLAGGIYEQYF. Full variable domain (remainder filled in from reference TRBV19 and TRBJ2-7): DGGITQSPKYLFRKEGQNVTLSCEQNLNHDAMYWYRQDPGQGLRLIYYSQIVNDFQKGDIAEGYSVSREKKESFPLTVTSAQKNPTAFYLCASSLLAGGIYEQYFGPGTRLTVT.

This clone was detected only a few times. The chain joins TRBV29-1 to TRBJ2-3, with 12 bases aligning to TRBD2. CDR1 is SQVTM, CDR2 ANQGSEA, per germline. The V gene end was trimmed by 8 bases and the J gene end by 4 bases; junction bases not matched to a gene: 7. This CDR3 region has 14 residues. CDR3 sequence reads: CSLQTSGRADTQYF. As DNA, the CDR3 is TGCAGCCTCCAGACTAGCGGGAGAGCAGATACGCAGTATTTT.

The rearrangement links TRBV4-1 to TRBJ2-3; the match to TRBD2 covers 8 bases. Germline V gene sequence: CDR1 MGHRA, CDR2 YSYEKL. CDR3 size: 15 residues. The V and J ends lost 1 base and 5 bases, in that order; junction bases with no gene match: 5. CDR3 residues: CASSQAGGLGDTQYF. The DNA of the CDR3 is TGCGCCAGCAGCCAAGCGGGGGGGTTGGGAGATACGCAGTATTTT.

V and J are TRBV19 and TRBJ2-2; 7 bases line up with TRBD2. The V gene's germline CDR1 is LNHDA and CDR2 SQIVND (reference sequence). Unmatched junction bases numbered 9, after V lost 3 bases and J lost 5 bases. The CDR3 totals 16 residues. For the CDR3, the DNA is TGTGCCAGTAGTATTCAGGGCGGGGGAAGGACCGGGGAGCTGTTTTTT. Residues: CASSIQGGGRTGELFF.

The CDR3 spells CAWSYGTGGEKLFF. CDR3 coding DNA: TGTGCCTGGAGTTATGGGACAGGGGGTGAAAAACTGTTTTTT. This chain joins TRBV30 and TRBJ1-4, with TRBD1 matching over 11 bases. Germline CDR1 is GTSNPN and CDR2 is SVGIG (reference sequence). The CDR3 runs to 14 residues. V shed 2 bases and J 7 bases; nucleotides not matched to a gene: 3.

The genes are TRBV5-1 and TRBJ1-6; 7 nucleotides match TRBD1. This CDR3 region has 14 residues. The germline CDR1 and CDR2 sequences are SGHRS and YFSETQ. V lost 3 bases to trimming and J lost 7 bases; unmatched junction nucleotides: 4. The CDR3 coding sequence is TGCGCCAGCAGCTCGACAGGGTGGAATTCACCCCTCCACTTT. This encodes CASSSTGWNSPLHF.

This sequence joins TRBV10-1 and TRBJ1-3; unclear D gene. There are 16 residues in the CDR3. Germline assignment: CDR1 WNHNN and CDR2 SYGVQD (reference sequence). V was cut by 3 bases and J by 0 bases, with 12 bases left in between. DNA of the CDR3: TGCGCCAGCAGTGAAGGTTGGAGTCCCTCTGGAAACACCATATATTTT. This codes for CASSEGWSPSGNTIYF.

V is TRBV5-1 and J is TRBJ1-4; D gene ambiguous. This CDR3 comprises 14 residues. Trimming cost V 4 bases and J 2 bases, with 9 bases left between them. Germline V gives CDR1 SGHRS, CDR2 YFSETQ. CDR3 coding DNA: TGCGCCAGCAGCCCGGAGATTACTAATGAAAAACTGTTTTTT. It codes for CASSPEITNEKLFF.

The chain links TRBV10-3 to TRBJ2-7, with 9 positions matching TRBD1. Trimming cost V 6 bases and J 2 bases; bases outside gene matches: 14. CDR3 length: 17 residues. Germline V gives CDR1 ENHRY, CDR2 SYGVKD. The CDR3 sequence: CAIRPSSGTGFPYEQYF. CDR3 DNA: TGTGCCATCAGACCCTCCTCCGGGACAGGGTTTCCCTACGAGCAGTACTTC.

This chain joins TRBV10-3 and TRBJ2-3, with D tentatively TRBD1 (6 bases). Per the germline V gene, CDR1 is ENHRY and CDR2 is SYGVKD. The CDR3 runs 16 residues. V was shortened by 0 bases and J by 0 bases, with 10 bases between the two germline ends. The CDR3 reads CAISESLGQSTDTQYF. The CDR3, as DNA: TGTGCCATCAGTGAGTCGTTGGGACAAAGCACAGATACGCAGTATTTT.

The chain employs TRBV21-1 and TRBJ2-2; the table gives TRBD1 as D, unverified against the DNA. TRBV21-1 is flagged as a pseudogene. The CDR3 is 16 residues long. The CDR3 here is CASSKPDRGSTGELFF. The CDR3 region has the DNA TGTGCCAGCAGCAAACCTGACAGGGGTAGCACCGGGGAGCTGTTTTTT.

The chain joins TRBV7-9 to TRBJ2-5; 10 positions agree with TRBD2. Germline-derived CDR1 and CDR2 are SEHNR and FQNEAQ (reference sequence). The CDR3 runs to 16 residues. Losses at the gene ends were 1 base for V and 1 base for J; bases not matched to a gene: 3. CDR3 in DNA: TGTGCCAGCAGCTTAGTCGGGACTAGCGTCCAAGAGACCCAGTACTTC. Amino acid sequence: CASSLVGTSVQETQYF.

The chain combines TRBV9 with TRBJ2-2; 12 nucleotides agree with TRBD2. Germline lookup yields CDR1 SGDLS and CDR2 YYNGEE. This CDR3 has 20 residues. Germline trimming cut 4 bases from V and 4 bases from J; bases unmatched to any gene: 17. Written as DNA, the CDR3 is TGTGCCAGCAGCACCTCTTCGCCCGGACTAGCGGGAAGGGGCACCGGGGAGCTGTTTTTT. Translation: CASSTSSPGLAGRGTGELFF. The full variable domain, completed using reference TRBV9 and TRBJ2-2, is DSGVTQTPKHLITATGQRVTLRCSPRSGDLSVYWYQQSLDQGLQFLIQYYNGEERAKGNILERFSAQQFPDLHSELNLSSLELGDSALYFCASSTSSPGLAGRGTGELFFGEGSRLTVL.